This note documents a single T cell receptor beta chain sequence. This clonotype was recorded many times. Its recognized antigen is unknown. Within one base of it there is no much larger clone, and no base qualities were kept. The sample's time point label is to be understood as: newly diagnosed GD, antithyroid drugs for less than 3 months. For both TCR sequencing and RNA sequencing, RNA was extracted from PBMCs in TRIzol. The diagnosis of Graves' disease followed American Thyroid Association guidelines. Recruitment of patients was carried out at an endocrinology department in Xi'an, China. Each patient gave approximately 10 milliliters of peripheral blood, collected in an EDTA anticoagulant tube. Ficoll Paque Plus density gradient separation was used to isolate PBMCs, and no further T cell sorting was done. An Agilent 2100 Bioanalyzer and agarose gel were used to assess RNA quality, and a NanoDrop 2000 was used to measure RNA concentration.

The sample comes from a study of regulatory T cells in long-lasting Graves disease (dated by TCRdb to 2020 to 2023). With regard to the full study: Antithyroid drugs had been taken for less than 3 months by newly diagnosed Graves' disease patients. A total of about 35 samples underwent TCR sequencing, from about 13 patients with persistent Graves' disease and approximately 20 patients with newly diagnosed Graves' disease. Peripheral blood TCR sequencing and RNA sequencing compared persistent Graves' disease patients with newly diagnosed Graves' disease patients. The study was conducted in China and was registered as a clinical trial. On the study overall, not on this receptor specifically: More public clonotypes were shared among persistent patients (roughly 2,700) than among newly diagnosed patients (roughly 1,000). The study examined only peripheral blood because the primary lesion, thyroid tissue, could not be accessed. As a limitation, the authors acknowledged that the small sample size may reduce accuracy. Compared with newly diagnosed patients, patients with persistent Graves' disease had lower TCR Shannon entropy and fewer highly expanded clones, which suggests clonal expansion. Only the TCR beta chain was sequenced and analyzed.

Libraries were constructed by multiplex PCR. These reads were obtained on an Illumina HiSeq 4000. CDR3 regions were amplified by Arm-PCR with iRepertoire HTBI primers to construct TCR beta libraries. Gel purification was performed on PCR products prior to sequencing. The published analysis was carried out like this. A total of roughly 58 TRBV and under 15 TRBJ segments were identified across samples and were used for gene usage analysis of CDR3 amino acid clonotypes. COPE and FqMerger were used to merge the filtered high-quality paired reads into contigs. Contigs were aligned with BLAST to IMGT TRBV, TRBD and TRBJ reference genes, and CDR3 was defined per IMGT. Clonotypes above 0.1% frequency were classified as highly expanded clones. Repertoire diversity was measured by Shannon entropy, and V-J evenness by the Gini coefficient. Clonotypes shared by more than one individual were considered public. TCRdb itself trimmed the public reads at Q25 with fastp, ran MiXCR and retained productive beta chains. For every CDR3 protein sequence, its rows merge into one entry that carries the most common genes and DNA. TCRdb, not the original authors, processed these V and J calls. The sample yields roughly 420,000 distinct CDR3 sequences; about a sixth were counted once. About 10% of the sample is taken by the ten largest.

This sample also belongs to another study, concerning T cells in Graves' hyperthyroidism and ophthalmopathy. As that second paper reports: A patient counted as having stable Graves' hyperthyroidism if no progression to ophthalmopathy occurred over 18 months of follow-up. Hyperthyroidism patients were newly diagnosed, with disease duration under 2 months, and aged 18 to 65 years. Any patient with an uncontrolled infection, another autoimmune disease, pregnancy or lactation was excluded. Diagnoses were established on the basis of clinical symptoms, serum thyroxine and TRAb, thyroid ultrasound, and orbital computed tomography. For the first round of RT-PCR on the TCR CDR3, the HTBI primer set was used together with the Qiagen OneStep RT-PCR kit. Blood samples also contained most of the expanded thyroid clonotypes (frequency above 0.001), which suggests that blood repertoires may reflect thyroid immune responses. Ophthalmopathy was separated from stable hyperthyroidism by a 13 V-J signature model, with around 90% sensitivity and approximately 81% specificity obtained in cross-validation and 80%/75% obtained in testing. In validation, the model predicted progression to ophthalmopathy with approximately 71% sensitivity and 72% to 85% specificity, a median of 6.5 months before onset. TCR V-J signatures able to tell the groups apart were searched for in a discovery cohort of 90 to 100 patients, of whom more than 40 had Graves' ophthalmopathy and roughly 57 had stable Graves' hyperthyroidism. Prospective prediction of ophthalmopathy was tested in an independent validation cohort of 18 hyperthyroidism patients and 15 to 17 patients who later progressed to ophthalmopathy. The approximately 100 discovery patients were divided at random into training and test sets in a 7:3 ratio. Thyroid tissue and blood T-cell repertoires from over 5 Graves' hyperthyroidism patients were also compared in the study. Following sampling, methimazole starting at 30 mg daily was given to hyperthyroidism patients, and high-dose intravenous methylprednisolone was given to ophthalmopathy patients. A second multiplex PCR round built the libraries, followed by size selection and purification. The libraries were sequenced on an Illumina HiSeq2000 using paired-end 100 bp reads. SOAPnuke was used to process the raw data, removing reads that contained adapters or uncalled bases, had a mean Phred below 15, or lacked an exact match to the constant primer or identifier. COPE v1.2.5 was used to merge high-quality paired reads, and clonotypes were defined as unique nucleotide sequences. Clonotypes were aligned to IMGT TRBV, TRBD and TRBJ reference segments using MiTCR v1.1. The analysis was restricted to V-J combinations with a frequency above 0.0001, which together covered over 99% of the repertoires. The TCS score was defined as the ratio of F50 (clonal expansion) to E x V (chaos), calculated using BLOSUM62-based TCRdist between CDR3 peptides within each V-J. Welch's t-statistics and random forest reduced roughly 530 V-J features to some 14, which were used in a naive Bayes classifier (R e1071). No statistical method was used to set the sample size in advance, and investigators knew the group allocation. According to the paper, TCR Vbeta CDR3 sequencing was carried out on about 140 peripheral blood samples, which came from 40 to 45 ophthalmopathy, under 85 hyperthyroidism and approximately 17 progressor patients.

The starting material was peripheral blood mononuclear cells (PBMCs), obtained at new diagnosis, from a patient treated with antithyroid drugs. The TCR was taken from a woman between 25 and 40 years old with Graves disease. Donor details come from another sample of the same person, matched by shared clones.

The CDR3 protein is CAWSKGELANEQFF. The DNA sequence is TGTGCCTGGTCGAAGGGGGAACTGGCCAATGAGCAGTTCTTC. The sequence joins TRBV30 to TRBJ2-1; the D gene is perhaps TRBD1, on 6 matching bases. CDR1 is given as GTSNPN and CDR2 as SVGIG, both from the germline V gene (reference sequence). Trimming at the junction amounts to 5 bases on V and 6 bases on J, and the germline ends lie 17 bases apart. Including cysteine and phenylalanine, the CDR3 has 14 amino acids. Only the CDR3 DNA is retained, 42 bases long and in frame from the first base.